The T cell receptor (beta chain) under discussion was sequenced for a study of T cell responses to AZD1222 COVID-19 vaccine. The study, taken as a whole, reports: None of the repertoires were sampled until the peak T cell response had passed.

The protocol was immunoSEQ multiplex PCR, while the TCRdb copy is restricted to in-frame clones and leaves out a portion. The repertoire includes 95,000 to 150,000 clones, 93% of them detected once, and around 5% sits in the top ten. Pooled together were second doses at about 4 or about 12 weeks. Turning to this clone: Antigen: not known.

J was trimmed by 3 bases and V by 2 bases; bases with no gene match: 6. CDR1 and CDR2 from the germline V gene are SGDLS and YYNGEE. This CDR3 has 15 amino acids. This TCR derives from an adult who received the AZD1222 COVID-19 vaccine. Sequenced material: peripheral blood, taken 28 days after the second AZD1222 dose. This chain connects TRBV9 to TRBJ2-5, with TRBD2 matching 8 bases. DNA of the CDR3: TGTGCCAGCAGCGTCTCCGGGACTAGGGAAGAGACCCAGTACTTC. It is translated as CASSVSGTREETQYF.